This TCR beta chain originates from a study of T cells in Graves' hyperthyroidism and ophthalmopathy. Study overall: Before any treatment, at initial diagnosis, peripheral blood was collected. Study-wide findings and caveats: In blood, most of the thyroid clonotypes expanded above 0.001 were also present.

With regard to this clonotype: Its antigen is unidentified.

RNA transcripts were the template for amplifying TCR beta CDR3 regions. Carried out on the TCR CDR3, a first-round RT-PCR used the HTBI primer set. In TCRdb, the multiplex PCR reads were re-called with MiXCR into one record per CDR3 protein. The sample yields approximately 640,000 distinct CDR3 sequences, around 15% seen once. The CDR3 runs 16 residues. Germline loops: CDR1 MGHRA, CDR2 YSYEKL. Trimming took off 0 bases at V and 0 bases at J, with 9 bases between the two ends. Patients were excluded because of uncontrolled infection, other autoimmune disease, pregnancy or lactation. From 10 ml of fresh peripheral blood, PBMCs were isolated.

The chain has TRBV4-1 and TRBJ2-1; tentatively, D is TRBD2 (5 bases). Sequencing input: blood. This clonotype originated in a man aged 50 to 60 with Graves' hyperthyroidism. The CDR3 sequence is CASSQEGGLSYNEQFF. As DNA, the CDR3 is TGCGCCAGCAGCCAAGAAGGCGGGCTCTCCTACAATGAGCAGTTCTTC.